This T cell receptor (beta chain) came from a study of T cells expressing NK-cell markers. Study-wide context: Cells sorted as CD3+CD56+NKG2C+, CD3+CD56+NKG2C- and CD3+CD56-NKG2C+ T cells supplied the TCR beta repertoires.

CDR3 size: 14 residues. Per germline, CDR1 MRHNA and CDR2 SNTAGT. For each CDR3 protein, TCRdb gives one entry from its re-call of the 5' RACE reads, without DNA. Its clone listing holds about 140,000 distinct CDR3 sequences. The sequencing sample was made of blood T cells: a sorted CD56 or NKG2C T cell subset, CD4+ or CD8+ T cells, or bulk PBMC T cells (not recorded which). The TCR sequence derives from a young man in good health. The chain has TRBV6-4 and TRBJ1-1. The CDR3 spells CASSAQGMDTEAFF.